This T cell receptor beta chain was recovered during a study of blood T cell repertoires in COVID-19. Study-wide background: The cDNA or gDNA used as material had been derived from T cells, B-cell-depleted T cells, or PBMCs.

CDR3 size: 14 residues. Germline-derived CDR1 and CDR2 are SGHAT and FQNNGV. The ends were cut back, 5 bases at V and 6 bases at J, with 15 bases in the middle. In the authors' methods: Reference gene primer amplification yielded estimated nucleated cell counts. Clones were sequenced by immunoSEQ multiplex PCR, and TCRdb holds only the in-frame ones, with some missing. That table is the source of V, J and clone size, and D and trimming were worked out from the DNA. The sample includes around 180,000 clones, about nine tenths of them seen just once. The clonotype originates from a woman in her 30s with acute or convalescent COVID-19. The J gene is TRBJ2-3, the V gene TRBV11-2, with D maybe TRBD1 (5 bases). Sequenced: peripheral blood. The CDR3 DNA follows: TGTGCCAGCAGCCCATCAGGGATAAGGGATACGCAGTATTTT. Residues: CASSPSGIRDTQYF.